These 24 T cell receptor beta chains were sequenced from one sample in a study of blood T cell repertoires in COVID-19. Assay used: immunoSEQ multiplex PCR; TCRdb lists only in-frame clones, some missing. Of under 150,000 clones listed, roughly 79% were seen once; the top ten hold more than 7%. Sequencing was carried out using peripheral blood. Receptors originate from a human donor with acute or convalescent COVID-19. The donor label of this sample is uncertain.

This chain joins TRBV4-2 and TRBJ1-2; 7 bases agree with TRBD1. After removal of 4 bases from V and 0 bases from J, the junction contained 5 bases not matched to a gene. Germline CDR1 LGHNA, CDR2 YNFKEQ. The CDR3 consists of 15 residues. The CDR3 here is CASSPGQGANYGYTF. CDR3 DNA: TGTGCCAGCAGCCCTGGTCAGGGGGCTAACTATGGCTACACCTTC.

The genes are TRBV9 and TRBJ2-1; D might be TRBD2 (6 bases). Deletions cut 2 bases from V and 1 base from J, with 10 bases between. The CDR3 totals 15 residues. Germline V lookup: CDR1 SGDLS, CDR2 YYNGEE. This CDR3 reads CASSVSGVSYNEQFF. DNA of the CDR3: TGTGCCAGCAGCGTTTCGGGGGTTTCCTACAATGAGCAGTTCTTC.

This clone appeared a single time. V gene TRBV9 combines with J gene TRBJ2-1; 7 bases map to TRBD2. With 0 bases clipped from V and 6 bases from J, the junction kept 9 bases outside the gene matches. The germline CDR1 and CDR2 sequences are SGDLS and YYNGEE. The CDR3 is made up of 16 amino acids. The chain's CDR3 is CASSVGGGPYSNEQFF. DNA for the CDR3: TGTGCCAGCAGCGTAGGGGGGGGACCCTACAGCAATGAGCAGTTCTTC.

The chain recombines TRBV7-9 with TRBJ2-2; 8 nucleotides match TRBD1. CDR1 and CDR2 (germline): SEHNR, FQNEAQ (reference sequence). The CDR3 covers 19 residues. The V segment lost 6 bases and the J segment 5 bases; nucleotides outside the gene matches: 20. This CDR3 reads CASRLSLGQATAGTGELFF. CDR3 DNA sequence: TGTGCCAGCAGGCTTAGTTTGGGACAGGCAACCGCGGGGACCGGGGAGCTGTTTTTT.

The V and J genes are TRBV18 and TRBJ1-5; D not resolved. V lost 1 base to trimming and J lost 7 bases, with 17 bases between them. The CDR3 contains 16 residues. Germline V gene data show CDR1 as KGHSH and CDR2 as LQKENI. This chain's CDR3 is CASSPREETPGQPQHF. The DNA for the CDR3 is TGTGCCAGCTCACCACGGGAAGAAACTCCGGGGCAGCCCCAGCATTTT. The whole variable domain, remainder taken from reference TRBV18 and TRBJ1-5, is NAGVMQNPRHLVRRRGQEARLRCSPMKGHSHVYWYRQLPEEGLKFMVYLQKENIIDESGMPKERFSAEFPKEGPSILRIQQVVRGDSAAYFCASSPREETPGQPQHFGDGTRLSIL.

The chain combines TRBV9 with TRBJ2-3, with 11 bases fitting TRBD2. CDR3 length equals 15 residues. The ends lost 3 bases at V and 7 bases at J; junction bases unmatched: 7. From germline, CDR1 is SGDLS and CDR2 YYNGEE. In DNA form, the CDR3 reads TGTGCCAGCAGCGCCCATAGCGGGGGGGCGAATACGCAGTATTTT. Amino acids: CASSAHSGGANTQYF.

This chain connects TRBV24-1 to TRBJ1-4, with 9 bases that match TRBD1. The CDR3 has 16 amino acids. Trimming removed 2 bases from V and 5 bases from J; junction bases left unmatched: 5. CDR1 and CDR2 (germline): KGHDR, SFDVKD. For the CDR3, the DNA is TGTGCCACCAGTGATTCCCACGACAGGGGGAATGAAAAACTGTTTTTT. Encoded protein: CATSDSHDRGNEKLFF.

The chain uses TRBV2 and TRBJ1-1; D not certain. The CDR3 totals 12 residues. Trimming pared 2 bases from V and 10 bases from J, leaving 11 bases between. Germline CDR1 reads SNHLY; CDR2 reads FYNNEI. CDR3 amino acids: CASSEHSGVAFF. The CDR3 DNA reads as TGTGCCAGCAGTGAACACAGCGGGGTAGCTTTCTTT.

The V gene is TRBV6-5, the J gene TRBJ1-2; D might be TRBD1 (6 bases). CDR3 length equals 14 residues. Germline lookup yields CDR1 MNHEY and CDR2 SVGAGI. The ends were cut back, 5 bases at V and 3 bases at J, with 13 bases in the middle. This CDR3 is CASSRRWTDYGYTF. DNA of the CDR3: TGTGCCAGCAGTCGTCGGTGGACAGACTATGGCTACACCTTC.

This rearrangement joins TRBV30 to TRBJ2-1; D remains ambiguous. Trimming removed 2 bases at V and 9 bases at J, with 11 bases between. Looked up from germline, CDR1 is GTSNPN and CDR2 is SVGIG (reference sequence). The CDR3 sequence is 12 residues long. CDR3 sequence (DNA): TGTGCCTGGAGTTATGACGGAGCTGAGCAGTTCTTC. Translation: CAWSYDGAEQFF.

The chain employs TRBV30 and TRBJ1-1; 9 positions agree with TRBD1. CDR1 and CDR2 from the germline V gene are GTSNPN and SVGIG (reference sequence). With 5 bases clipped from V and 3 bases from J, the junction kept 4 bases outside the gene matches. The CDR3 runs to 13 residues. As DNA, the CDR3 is TGTGCCTGGGGGACAGGGAGCGACACTGAAGCTTTCTTT. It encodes CAWGTGSDTEAFF. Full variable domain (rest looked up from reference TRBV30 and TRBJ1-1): SQTIHQWPATLVQPVGSPLSLECTVEGTSNPNLYWYRQAAGRGLQLLFYSVGIGQISSEVPQNLSASRPQDRQFILSSKKLLLSDSGFYLCAWGTGSDTEAFFGQGTRLTVV.

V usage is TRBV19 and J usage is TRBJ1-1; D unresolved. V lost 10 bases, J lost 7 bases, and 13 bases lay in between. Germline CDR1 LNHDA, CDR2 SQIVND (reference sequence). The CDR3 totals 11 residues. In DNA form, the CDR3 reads TGTGCCACCACTCACGGGTTTGAAGCTTTCTTT. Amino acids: CATTHGFEAFF.

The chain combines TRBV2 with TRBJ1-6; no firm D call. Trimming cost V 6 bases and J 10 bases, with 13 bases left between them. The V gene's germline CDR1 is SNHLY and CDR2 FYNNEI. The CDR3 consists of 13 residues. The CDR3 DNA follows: TGTGCCAGCAGGAGTAGGTTGGGCTCACCCCTCCACTTT. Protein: CASRSRLGSPLHF.

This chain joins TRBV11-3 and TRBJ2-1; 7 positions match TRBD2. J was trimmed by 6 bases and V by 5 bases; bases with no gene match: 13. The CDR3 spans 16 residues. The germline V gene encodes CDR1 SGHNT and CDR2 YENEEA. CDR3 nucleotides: TGTGCCAGCAGCCTACGGGGGGAGAGAGGGACCAATGAGCAGTTCTTC. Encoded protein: CASSLRGERGTNEQFF.

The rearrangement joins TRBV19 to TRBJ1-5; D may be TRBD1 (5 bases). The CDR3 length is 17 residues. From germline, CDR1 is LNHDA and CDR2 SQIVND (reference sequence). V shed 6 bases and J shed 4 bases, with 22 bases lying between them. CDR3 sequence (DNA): TGTGCCAGTAGAACCGACAGTGTAACAAGCATAAATCAGCCCCAGCATTTT. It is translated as CASRTDSVTSINQPQHF.

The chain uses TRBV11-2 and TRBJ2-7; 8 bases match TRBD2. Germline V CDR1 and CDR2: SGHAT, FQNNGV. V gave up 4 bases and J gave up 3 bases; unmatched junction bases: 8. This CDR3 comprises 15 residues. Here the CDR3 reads CASSSGAGAIYEQYF. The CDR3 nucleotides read TGTGCCAGCAGCTCCGGAGCGGGGGCCATCTACGAGCAGTACTTC.

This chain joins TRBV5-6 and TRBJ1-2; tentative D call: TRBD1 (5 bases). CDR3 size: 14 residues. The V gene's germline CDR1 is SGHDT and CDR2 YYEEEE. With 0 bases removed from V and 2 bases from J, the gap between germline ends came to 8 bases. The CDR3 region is CASSLDRWNYGYTF. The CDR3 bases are TGTGCCAGCAGCTTGGACAGGTGGAACTATGGCTACACCTTC.

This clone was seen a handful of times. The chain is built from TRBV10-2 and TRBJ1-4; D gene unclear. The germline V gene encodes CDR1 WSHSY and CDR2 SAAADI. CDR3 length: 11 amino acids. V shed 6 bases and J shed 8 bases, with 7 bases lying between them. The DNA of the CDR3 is TGCGCCAGCAGGGGCAGGGAAAAACTGTTTTTT. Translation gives CASRGREKLFF.

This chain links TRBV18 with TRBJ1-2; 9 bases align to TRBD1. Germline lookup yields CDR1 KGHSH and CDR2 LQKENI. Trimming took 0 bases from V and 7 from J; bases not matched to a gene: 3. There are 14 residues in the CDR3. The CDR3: CASSPPAGQGGYTF. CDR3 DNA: TGTGCCAGCTCACCACCGGCGGGACAGGGTGGCTACACCTTC. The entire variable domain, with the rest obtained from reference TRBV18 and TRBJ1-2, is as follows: NAGVMQNPRHLVRRRGQEARLRCSPMKGHSHVYWYRQLPEEGLKFMVYLQKENIIDESGMPKERFSAEFPKEGPSILRIQQVVRGDSAAYFCASSPPAGQGGYTFGSGTRLTVV.

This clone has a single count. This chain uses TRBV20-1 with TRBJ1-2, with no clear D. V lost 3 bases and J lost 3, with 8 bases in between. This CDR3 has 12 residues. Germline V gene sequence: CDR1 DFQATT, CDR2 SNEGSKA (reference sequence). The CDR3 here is CSASRQDYGYTF. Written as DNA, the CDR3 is TGCAGTGCTAGTCGGCAGGACTATGGCTACACCTTC.

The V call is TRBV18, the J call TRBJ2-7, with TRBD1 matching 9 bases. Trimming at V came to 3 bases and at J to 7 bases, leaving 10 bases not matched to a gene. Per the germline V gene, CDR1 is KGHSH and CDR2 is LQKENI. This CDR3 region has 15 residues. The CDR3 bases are TGTGCCAGCTCACCCAGTGGGACAGGGACCTTGGAGCAGTACTTC. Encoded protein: CASSPSGTGTLEQYF.

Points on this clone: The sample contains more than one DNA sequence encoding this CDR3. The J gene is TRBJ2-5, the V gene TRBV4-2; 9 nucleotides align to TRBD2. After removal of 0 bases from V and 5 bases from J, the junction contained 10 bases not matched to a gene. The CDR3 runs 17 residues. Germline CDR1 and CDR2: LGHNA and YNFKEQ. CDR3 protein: CASSQENLAGGEETQYF. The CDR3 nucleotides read TGTGCCAGCAGCCAAGAGAACCTCGCGGGGGGGGAGGAGACCCAGTACTTC.

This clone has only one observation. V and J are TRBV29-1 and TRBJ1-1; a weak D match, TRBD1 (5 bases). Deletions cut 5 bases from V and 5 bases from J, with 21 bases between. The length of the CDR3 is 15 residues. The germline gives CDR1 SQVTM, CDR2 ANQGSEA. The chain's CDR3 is CSVSGRGLGKTEAFF. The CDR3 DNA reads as TGCAGCGTTTCCGGGAGGGGCCTTGGGAAGACTGAAGCTTTCTTT.

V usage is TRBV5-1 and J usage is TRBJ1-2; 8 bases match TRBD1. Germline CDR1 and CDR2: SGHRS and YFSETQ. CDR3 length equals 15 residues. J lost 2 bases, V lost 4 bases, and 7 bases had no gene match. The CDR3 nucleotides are TGCGCCAGCAGCGCCGGACAGGGCCTCAACTATGGCTACACCTTC. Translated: CASSAGQGLNYGYTF.